These 5 T cell receptor beta chains originate from one sample sequenced in a study of blood T cells in healthy people across ages. For the second PCR, which ran for 7 to 11 cycles, a sample-barcoded 5' primer and a J-beta primer mix were used. TCRdb reprocessed the 5' RACE reads with MiXCR, giving one entry per CDR3 protein. The sample includes about 830,000 distinct CDR3 sequences, 60% to 80% of them seen just once. The sequencing sample was made of blood. The source is a man between 25 and 39 years old in good health.

This clonotype was observed a few times. CDR3 DNA: TGTGCCAGCAGTTCTGGACAGGGCCCTGGGGAAAAACTGTTTTTT. This encodes CASSSGQGPGEKLFF. The chain links TRBV7-3 to TRBJ1-4, with TRBD1 identical over 8 bases. Germline CDR1 reads SGHTA; CDR2 reads FQGTGA. Trimming took 6 bases from V and 8 from J; bases not matched to a gene: 11. There are 15 residues in the CDR3.

The chain links TRBV29-1 to TRBJ2-6; weak D call: TRBD2 (5 bases). CDR3 size: 16 residues. Germline CDR1 SQVTM, CDR2 ANQGSEA. Trimming removed 8 bases at V and 1 base at J, with 18 bases between. As DNA, the CDR3 is TGCAGCCTGAGGGATGGTGACCGGTCTGGGGCCAACGTCCTGACTTTC. It encodes CSLRDGDRSGANVLTF. The variable domain in full, with the rest retrieved from reference TRBV29-1 and TRBJ2-6, is SAVISQKPSRDICQRGTSLTIQCQVDSQVTMMFWYRQQPGQSLTLIATANQGSEATYESGFVIDKFPISRPNLTFSTLTVSNMSPEDSSIYLCSLRDGDRSGANVLTFGAGSRLTVL.

The V and J genes are TRBV7-2 and TRBJ1-2; D may be TRBD1 (6 bases). Deletions cut 5 bases from V and 5 bases from J, with 15 bases between. The CDR3 has 14 residues. Germline V lookup: CDR1 SGHTA, CDR2 FQGNSA. The CDR3 loop is CASSPGGGLYGYTF. The CDR3 nucleotides read TGTGCCAGCAGCCCGGGCGGGGGGCTGTATGGCTACACCTTC.

This clonotype was observed a few times. V is TRBV27 and J is TRBJ1-2; D may be TRBD1 (6 bases). Germline lookup yields CDR1 MNHEY and CDR2 SMNVEV (reference sequence). V dropped 5 bases and J dropped 5 bases, with 12 bases sitting between them. This CDR3 is 13 amino acids long. The CDR3 region is CASSHRTAYGYTF. In nucleotides, the CDR3 is TGTGCCAGCAGTCACCGGACAGCTTATGGCTACACCTTC.

The V call is TRBV4-3, the J call TRBJ2-5; 9 bases align to TRBD2. Germline V gene lookup returns CDR1 LGHNA and CDR2 YSLEER. This CDR3 has 16 amino acids. J was trimmed by 5 bases and V by 4 bases; bases with no gene match: 11. CDR3 DNA sequence: TGCGCCAGCAGCCCCAATTTAGCGGGGGTTTACGAGACCCAGTACTTC. This translates into CASSPNLAGVYETQYF.